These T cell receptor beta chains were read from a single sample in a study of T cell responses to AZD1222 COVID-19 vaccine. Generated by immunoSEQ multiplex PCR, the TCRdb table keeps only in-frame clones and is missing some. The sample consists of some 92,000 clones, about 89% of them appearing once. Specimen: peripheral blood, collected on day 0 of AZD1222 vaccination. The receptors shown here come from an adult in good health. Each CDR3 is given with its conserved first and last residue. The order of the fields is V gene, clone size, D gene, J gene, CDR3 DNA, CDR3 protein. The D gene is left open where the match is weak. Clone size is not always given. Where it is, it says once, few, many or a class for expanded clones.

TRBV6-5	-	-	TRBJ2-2	TGTGCCAGCAGTTACTCCGACAAGCCCGGGGAGCTGTTTTTT	CASSYSDKPGELFF
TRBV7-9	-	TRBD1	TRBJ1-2	TGTGCCAGCAGCATGGAGGACAGGGGCTATGGCTACACCTTC	CASSMEDRGYGYTF
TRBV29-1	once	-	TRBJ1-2	TGCAGCGTTGACTTACGGCTCTATGGCTACACCTTC	CSVDLRLYGYTF
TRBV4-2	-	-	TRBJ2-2	TGTGCCAGCAGTTTGGAGCTGTTTTTT	CASSLELFF
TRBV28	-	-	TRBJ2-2	TGTGCCAGCTTGGGAGGGGGAGACGGGGAGCTGTTTTTT	CASLGGGDGELFF
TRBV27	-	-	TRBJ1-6	TGTGCCAGCAGTTCCCCCCCGGGCCACCCTAATTCACCCCTCCACTTT	CASSSPPGHPNSPLHF
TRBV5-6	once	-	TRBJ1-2	TGTGCCAGCAGCTCCCCGGGATCCAACTATGGCTACACCTTC	CASSSPGSNYGYTF
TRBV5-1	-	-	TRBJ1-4	TGCGCCAGCAGCTTGTCAGGGGTTAATGAAAAACTGTTTTTT	CASSLSGVNEKLFF
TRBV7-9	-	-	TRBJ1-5	TGTGCCAGCAGCCGGGGCGGGGGCAGCAATCAGCCCCAGCATTTT	CASSRGGGSNQPQHF
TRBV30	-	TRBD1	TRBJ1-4	TGTGCCTGGAGTCGTAAGGGCAGGGGGAATGAAAAACTGTTTTTT	CAWSRKGRGNEKLFF
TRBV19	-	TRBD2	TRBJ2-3	TGTGCCAGTAGTGCTCTAGCGGGACGCACAGATACGCAGTATTTT	CASSALAGRTDTQYF
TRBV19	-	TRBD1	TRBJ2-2	TGTGCCAGTAGTCCGGGACAGGGGACCACCGGGGAGCTGTTTTTT	CASSPGQGTTGELFF
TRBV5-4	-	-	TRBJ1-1	TGTGCCAGCAGCTTGGTACCGCCTAACACTGAAGCTTTCTTT	CASSLVPPNTEAFF
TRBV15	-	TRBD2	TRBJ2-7	TGTGCCACCAGCAGAGTTTCGGTGTCTAGCGGGGGGACCTACGAGCAGTACTTC	CATSRVSVSSGGTYEQYF
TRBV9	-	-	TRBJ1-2	TGTGCCAGCAGCGTAGATGCCGGGAGAAACTATGGCTACACCTTC	CASSVDAGRNYGYTF
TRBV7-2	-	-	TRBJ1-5	TGTGCCAGCAGCCCCGAGATTGGGGGAGGTCAGCCCCAGCATTTT	CASSPEIGGGQPQHF
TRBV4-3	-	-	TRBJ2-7	TGCGCCAGCAGCCAAGAGGGCTCCTACGAGCAGTACTTC	CASSQEGSYEQYF
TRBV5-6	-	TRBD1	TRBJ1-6	TGTGCCAGCAGCTTTGAAGGGGACAGATCTAATTCACCCCTCCACTTT	CASSFEGDRSNSPLHF
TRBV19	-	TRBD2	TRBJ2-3	TGTGCCAGTAGTCCCCGACTAGCGGGGGGTCCAGATACGCAGTATTTT	CASSPRLAGGPDTQYF
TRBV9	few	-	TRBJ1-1	TGTGCCAGCAGCGTCCTGGGGTCCACTGAAGCTTTCTTT	CASSVLGSTEAFF
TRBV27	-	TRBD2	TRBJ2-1	TGTGCCAGCAGTTTATTAGGGACTAGTCGGCACAATGAGCAGTTCTTC	CASSLLGTSRHNEQFF
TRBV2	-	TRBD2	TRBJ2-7	TGTGCCAGCAGACTAGCGGGAGAGCCCTCCTACGAGCAGTACTTC	CASRLAGEPSYEQYF
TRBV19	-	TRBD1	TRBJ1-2	TGTGCCAGTAGACCTGACAGGGACGGGCTTCATGGCTACACCTTC	CASRPDRDGLHGYTF
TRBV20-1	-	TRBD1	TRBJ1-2	TGCAGTGCTAGTCCCCCCAGGGACAGTCTTCGCTATGGCTACACCTTC	CSASPPRDSLRYGYTF
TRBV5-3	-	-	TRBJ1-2	TGTGCCAGAAGCGCCACAAGGCACCGTGGCTACACCTTC	CARSATRHRGYTF
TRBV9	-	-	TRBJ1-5	TGTGCCAGCAGCGTAGACCAGAGCCAAAATCAGCCCCAGCATTTT	CASSVDQSQNQPQHF
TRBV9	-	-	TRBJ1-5	TGTGCCAGCAGCGGGGACGTGAGCAATCAGCCCCAGCATTTT	CASSGDVSNQPQHF
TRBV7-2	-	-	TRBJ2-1	TGTGCCAGCAGCTCTAGCAATGAGCAGTTCTTC	CASSSSNEQFF
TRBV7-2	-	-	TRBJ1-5	TGTGCCAGCAGCTCCCCGAATCAGCCCCAGCATTTT	CASSSPNQPQHF
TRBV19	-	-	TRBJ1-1	TGTGCCAGTAGCGTGCAGGAGAACACTGAAGCTTTCTTT	CASSVQENTEAFF
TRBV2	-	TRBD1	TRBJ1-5	TGTGCCAGCGGCGGACAGGGCTTTTATAGCAATCAGCCCCAGCATTTT	CASGGQGFYSNQPQHF
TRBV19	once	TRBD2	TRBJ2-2	TGTGCCAGTAGTATGCGGGGGGGCCTGAACACCGGGGAGCTGTTTTTT	CASSMRGGLNTGELFF
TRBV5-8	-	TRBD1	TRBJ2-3	TGTGCCAGCAACCGCTTACAGGGGGATACGCAGTATTTT	CASNRLQGDTQYF
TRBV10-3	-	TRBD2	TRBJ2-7	TGTGCCATCAGTGGGGGGGGACTAGCGGGAGGGCCAGAGTACTTC	CAISGGGLAGGPEYF
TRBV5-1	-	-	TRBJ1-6	TGCGCCAGCAGCTTGTTCGCTGGAGGTAATTCACCCCTCCACTTT	CASSLFAGGNSPLHF
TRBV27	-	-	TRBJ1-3	TGTGCCAGCAGTCCGAAGAGCTCTGGAAACACCATATATTTT	CASSPKSSGNTIYF
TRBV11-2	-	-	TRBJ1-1	TGTGCCAGCAGCTTAGATTTGTACACTGAAGCTTTCTTT	CASSLDLYTEAFF
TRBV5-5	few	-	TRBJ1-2	TGTGCCAGCAGCTTGGCGTCAGCCTATGGCTACACCTTC	CASSLASAYGYTF
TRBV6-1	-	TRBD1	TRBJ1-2	TGTGCCAGCAGTGACCCGGGGGGACAGGGCAACTATGGCTACACCTTC	CASSDPGGQGNYGYTF
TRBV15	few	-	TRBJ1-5	TGTGCCACCAGCAGAGATCGCAGTAATCAGCCCCAGCATTTT	CATSRDRSNQPQHF
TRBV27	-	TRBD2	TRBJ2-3	TGTGCCAGCAGTTTAGGACTAGCGGAATTCACAGATACGCAGTATTTT	CASSLGLAEFTDTQYF
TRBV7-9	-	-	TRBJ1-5	TGTGCCAGCAGCTTAGAACGGTCAAATCAGCCCCAGCATTTT	CASSLERSNQPQHF
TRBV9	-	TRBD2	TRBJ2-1	TGTGCCAGCAGCGTAGAGGAGGGGAGGGCGTATGATGAGCAGTTCTTC	CASSVEEGRAYDEQFF
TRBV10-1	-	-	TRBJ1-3	TGCGCCAGCAGTGAGTCTGGAAACACCATATATTTT	CASSESGNTIYF
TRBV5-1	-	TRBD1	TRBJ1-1	TGCGCCAGCATGGGACAGGGGCTTCGAAACACTGAAGCTTTCTTT	CASMGQGLRNTEAFF
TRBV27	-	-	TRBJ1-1	TGTGCCAGCAGTCCGGGACTTAAGAACACTGAAGCTTTCTTT	CASSPGLKNTEAFF
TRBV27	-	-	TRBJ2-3	TGTGCCAGCAGGTCCCTAGGCACAGATACGCAGTATTTT	CASRSLGTDTQYF
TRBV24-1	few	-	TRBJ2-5	TGTGCCACCAGTGATTCCAAGGGCACCCAAGAGACCCAGTACTTC	CATSDSKGTQETQYF
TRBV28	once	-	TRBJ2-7	TGTGCCTCGAACCCGGGACACTCCTACGAGCAGTACTTC	CASNPGHSYEQYF
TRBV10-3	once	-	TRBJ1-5	TGTGCCATCAGTGAGTCGTCGGGGGGCGGCAATCAGCCCCAGCATTTT	CAISESSGGGNQPQHF
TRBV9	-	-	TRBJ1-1	TGTGCCAGCAGCGTAGGGGGCGGAGTTGAAGCTTTCTTT	CASSVGGGVEAFF
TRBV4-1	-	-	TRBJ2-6	TGCGCCAGCAGCCAGGGGGGTGGGGCCAACGTCCTGACTTTC	CASSQGGGANVLTF
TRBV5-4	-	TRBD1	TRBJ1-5	TGTGCCAGCAGTTCCGGGACAGGGCCCTGGGAGCCCCAGCATTTT	CASSSGTGPWEPQHF